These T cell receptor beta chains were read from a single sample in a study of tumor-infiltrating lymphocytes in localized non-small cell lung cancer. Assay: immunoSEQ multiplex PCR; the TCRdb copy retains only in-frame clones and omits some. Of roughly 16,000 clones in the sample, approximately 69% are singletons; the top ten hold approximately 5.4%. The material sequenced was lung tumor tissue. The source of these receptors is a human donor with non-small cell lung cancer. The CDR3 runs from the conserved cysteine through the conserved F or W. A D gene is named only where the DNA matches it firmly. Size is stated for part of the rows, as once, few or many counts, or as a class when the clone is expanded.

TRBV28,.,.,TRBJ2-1,TGTGCCAGCAGTTTCCCCCTCCCTCACGGGTACAATGAGCAGTTCTTC,CASSFPLPHGYNEQFF
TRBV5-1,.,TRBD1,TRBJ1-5,TGCGCCAGCAGCTTCCCCACCCGAAACACAGACAGGGTGGTTCTCCTCAATCAGCCCCAGCATTTT,CASSFPTRNTDRVVLLNQPQHF
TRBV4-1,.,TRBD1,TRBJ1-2,TGCGCCAGCAGCCAAGAAGGGTCCGACAGGGGGAACTATGGCTACACCTTC,CASSQEGSDRGNYGYTF
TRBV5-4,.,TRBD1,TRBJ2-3,TGTGCCAGCAGCTTACAGGGGATCGATACGCAGTATTTT,CASSLQGIDTQYF
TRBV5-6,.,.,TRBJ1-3,TGTGCCAGCAGCTTGGACTGGATGAAGGGGAACACCATATATTTT,CASSLDWMKGNTIYF
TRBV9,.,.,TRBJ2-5,TGTGCCAGCAGCGACGGCGGTGGGGGTGCTGAGACCCAGTACTTC,CASSDGGGGAETQYF
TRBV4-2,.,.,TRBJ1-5,TGTGCCAGCAGCCAAGAGCTGGGCAGCGGGGGCAATAGCAATCAGCCCCAGCATTTT,CASSQELGSGGNSNQPQHF
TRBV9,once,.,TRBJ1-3,TGTGCCAGCAGCGTAGACTGGGCCTCTGGAAACACCATATATTTT,CASSVDWASGNTIYF
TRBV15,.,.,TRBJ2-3,TGTGCCACCGCGGACCAACCCGTTCCGGATACGCAGTATTTT,CATADQPVPDTQYF
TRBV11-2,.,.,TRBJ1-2,TGTGCCAGCAGCGAATTCGGGATAGGGGATGGCTACACCTTC,CASSEFGIGDGYTF
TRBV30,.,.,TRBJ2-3,TGTGCCTGGGGAAGCTCAGATACGCAGTATTTT,CAWGSSDTQYF
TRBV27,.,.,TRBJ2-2,TGTGCCAGCAGGATCGCGGCGACCACCGGGGAGCTGTTTTTT,CASRIAATTGELFF
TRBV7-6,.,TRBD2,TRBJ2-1,TGTGCCAGCAGCTTACTCCAGCCTGGGGGACTAGCGGGATCCAATGAGCAGTTCTTC,CASSLLQPGGLAGSNEQFF
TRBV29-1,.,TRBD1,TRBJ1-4,TGCAGCACTTGTATTTCTGGGACAGTTCTTGAAAAACTGTTTTTT,CSTCISGTVLEKLFF
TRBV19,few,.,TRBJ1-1,TGTGCCAGTAGCCGACAGACGCGCACTGAAGCTTTCTTT,CASSRQTRTEAFF
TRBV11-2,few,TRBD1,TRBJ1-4,TGTGCCAGCAGCCTCAGGGGGGCGACTAATGAAAAACTGTTTTTT,CASSLRGATNEKLFF
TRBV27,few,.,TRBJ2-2,TGTGCCACCAGGGGGGAGGGCACCGGGGAGCTGTTTTTT,CATRGEGTGELFF
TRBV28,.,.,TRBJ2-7,TGTGCCAGCAGTTTTTATGGGGGTTACTCCTACGAGCAGTACTTC,CASSFYGGYSYEQYF
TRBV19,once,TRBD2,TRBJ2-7,TGTGCCAGTAGTCCTCGGGGACTAGCGGGAGGCACCCTTGACGAGCAGTACTTC,CASSPRGLAGGTLDEQYF
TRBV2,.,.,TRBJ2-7,TGTGCCAGCAGGGCGGGACTTCTAGCCTCCTACGAGCAGTACTTC,CASRAGLLASYEQYF
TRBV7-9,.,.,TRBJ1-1,TGTGCCAGCAGCCTGGTCCAAGGGAACACTGAAGCTTTCTTT,CASSLVQGNTEAFF
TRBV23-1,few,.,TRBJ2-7,TGCGCCAGCAGTCATTACAGGGTGCTAATTCCCTACGAGCAGTACTTC,CASSHYRVLIPYEQYF
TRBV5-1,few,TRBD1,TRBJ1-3,TGCGCCAGCAGCTTGGCGTTGGGCAGGGGGTCTGGAAACACCATATATTTT,CASSLALGRGSGNTIYF
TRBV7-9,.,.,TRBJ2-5,TGTGCCAGCAGCCCAAAGAACCAAGAGACCCAGTACTTC,CASSPKNQETQYF
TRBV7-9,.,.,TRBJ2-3,TGTGCCAGCAGCTTAGCCCAACGCCCACTAGATACGCAGTATTTT,CASSLAQRPLDTQYF
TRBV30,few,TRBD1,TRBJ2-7,TGTGCCTGGAGTAAACAGGGGATCGGGTACGAGCAGTACTTC,CAWSKQGIGYEQYF
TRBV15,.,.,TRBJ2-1,TGTGCCACCAGCGCTCTGGGGGGGCTCTACAATGAGCAGTTCTTC,CATSALGGLYNEQFF
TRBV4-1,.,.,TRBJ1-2,TGCGCCAGCAGCCTCATCGGTCAGGATGGCTACACCTTC,CASSLIGQDGYTF
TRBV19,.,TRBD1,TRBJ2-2,TGTGCCAGTAGTGAACAGGGGAAAACCGGGGAGCTGTTTTTT,CASSEQGKTGELFF
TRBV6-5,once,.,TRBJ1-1,TGTGCCAGCAGCGTGGGGGGCAAAAGCGCTTTCTTT,CASSVGGKSAFF
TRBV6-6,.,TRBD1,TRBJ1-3,TGTGCCAGCAGCGGGACAGGGGTATCTTCTGGAAACACCATATATTTT,CASSGTGVSSGNTIYF
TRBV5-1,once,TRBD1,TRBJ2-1,TGCGCCAGCAGCTTGCAACAGGGGTCCCTTCGCGGAGAGTTCTTC,CASSLQQGSLRGEFF
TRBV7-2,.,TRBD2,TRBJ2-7,TGTGCCAGCAGCTCCTCAATAGCAACGGGAGGGGCTGGCGAGCAGTACTTC,CASSSSIATGGAGEQYF
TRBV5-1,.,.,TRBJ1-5,TGCGCCAGCAGCATAGGGACAACTCAGCCCCAGCATTTT,CASSIGTTQPQHF
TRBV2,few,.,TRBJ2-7,TGTGCCAAAGAACGGCCGTTCTCCTACGAGCAGTACTTC,CAKERPFSYEQYF
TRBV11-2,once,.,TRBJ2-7,TGTGCCAGCAGCTTGGACGGGAGCTCCTACGAGCAGTACTTC,CASSLDGSSYEQYF
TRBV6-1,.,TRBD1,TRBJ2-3,TGTGCCAGCAGTGTAGGACAGGGGGGCACAGATACGCAGTATTTT,CASSVGQGGTDTQYF
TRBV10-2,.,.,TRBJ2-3,TGCGCCAGCAGGGGAAGCACAGATACGCAGTATTTT,CASRGSTDTQYF
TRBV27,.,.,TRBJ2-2,TGTGCCAGCAGCGCTAGATTGGGCGGGGAGCTGTTTTTT,CASSARLGGELFF
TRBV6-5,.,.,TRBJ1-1,TGTGCCAGCAGTTACGACGGGAACCGGGGCGCTGAAGCTTTCTTT,CASSYDGNRGAEAFF
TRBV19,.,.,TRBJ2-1,TGTGCCAGTAGTATAGGACAGGAAAGTTACAATGAGCAGTTCTTC,CASSIGQESYNEQFF
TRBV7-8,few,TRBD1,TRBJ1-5,TGTGCCCAGGGGGGGGAGGAGCCCCAGCATTTT,CAQGGEEPQHF
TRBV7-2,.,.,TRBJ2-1,TGTGCCAGCAGCGGAAACAGGGTCCTGGGGGAGCAGTTCTTC,CASSGNRVLGEQFF
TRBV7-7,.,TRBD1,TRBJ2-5,TGTGCTAGCAGCTTAGTAGGACAGGGCGGAGAGACCCAGTACTTC,CASSLVGQGGETQYF
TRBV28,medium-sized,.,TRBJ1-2,TGTGCCAGCGCCCCCGGGGGGGAGAGCTGGATCTATGGCTACACCTTC,CASAPGGESWIYGYTF
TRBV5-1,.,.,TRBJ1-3,TGCGCCAGCAGAGAGGGTTGGCGCAGCTCTGGAAACACCATATATTTT,CASREGWRSSGNTIYF
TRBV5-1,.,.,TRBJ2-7,TGCGCCAGCAGCCCGTCCGGGACAAAGGGGGGGCGGGGCGAGCAGTACTTC,CASSPSGTKGGRGEQYF
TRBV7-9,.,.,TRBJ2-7,TGTGCCAGCAGCCCCAGACAGAAAAAGCTTTCCTACGAGCAGTACTTC,CASSPRQKKLSYEQYF
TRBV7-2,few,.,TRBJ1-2,TGTGCCAGCAGCTTAGTGTCCGGGACACGTCATGGCTACACCTTC,CASSLVSGTRHGYTF
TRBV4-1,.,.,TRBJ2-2,TGCGCCATTTCGGCGGCAATATCGGGGGAGCTGTTTTTT,CAISAAISGELFF
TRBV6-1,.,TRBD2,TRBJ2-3,TGTGCCAGCAGGGTGGGACTAGCGGGGACAGATACGCAGTATTTT,CASRVGLAGTDTQYF
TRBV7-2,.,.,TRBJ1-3,TGTGCCAGCAGAATAGGAGGGGCCGGAAACACCATATATTTT,CASRIGGAGNTIYF
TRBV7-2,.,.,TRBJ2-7,TGTGCCAGCAGCTTAAATATTGAGACTAGTTTCTACGAGCAGTACTTC,CASSLNIETSFYEQYF